This TCR beta chain was recorded in a study of cytomegalovirus exposure and HLA in healthy donors. Study-wide findings and caveats: Common viral pathogens (according to a later analysis) appeared linked to several of the most significant clusters. It was confirmed in vitro that a few of the CMV-associated chains were specific for CMV antigens.

The sample holds a few counts of this clone. Its target is not known. Germline CDR1 SGHRS, CDR2 YFSETQ. The CDR3 runs 15 residues. Unmatched junction bases numbered 1, after V lost 0 bases and J lost 5 bases. Healthy bone marrow donors made up the donor group. PCR employed 60 Vbeta and 13 Jbeta primers. In the original workflow: Among the unique TCR beta chains that a later analysis counted, roughly 80 million in all, some 10 million were shared. The repertoire was sequenced with immunoSEQ multiplex PCR; TCRdb's copy has only in-frame clones and lacks some. V, J and clone size are those of that table, while D and trimming were read from the DNA. This sample has around 180,000 clones, with around 90% found just once.

This sequence originates from a woman aged 18 to 35 in good health and CMV-seronegative. Specimen: PBMCs. The J gene is TRBJ2-7, the V gene TRBV5-1, with TRBD2 matching over 14 bases. The DNA for the CDR3 is TGCGCCAGCAGCTTGGGGGGACTAGCGGGGGACGAGCAGTACTTC. Its protein product is CASSLGGLAGDEQYF.